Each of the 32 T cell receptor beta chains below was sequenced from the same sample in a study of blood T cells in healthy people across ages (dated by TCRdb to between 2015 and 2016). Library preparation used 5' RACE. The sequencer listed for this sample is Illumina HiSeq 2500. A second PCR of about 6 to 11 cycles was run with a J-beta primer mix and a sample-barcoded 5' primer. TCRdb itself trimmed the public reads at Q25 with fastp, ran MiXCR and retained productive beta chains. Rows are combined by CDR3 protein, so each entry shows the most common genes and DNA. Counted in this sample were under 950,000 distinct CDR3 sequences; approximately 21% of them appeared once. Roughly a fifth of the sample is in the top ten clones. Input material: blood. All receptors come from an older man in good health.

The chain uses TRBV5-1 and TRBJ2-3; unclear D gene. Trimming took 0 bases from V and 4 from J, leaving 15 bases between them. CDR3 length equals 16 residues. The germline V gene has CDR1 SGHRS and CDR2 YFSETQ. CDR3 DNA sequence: TGCGCCAGCAGCTTGGCACCGGGCGGTGGTCCAGATACGCAGTATTTT. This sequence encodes CASSLAPGGGPDTQYF.

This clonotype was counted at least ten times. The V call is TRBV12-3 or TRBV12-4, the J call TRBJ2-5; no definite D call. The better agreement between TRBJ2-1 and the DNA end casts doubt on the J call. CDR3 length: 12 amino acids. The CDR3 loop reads CASSSDLGEQFF. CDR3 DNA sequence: TGTGCCAGCAGTTCCGACCTCGGTGAGCAGTTCTTC.

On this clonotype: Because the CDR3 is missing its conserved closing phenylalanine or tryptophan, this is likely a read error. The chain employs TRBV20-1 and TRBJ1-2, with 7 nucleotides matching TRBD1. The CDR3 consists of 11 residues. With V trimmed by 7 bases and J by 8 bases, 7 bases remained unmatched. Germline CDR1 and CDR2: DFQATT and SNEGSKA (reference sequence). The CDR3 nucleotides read TGCAGTGGCCACAGGGGAGACGGCTACACCCTC. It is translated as CSGHRGDGYTL.

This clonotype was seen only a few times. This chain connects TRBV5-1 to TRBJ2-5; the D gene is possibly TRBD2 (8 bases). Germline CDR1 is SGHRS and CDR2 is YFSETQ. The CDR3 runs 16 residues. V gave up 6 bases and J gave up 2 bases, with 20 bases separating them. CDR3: CASKSGGTVTQETQYF. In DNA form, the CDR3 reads TGCGCCAGCAAATCGGGAGGGACAGTAACACAAGAGACCCAGTACTTC.

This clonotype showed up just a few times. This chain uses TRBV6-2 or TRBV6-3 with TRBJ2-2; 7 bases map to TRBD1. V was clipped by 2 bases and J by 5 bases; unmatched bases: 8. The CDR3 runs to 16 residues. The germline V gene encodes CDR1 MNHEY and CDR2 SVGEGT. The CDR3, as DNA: TGTGCCAGCAGTTACAGAGAGGGGGCGCGAACCGGGGAGCTGTTTTTT. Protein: CASSYREGARTGELFF.

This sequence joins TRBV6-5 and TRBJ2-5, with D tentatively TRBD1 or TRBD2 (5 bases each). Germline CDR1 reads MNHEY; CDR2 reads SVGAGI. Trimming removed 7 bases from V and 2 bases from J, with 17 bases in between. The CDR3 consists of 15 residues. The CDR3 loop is CASTRGVKGQETQYF. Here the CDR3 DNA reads TGTGCCAGCACTAGAGGGGTTAAGGGACAAGAGACCCAGTACTTC.

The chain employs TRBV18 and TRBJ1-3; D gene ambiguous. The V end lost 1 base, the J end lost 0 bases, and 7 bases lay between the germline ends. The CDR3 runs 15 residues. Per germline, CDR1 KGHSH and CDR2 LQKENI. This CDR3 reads CASSPQANSGNTIYF. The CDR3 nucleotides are TGTGCCAGCTCACCACAAGCAAACTCTGGAAACACCATATATTTT.

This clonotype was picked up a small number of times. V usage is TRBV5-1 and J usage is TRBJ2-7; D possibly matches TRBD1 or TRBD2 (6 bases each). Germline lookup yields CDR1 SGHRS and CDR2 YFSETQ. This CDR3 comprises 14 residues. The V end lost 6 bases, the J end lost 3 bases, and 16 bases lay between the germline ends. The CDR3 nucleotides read TGCGCCAGCACGGAGAGGGGGGTGCTCTACGAGCAGTACTTC. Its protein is CASTERGVLYEQYF.

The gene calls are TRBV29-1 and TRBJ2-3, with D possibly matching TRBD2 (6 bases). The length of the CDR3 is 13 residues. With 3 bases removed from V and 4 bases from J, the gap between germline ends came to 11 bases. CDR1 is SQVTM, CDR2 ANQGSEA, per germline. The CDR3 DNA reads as TGCAGCGTTGATCCGGGAGTTGCAGATACGCAGTATTTT. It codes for CSVDPGVADTQYF.

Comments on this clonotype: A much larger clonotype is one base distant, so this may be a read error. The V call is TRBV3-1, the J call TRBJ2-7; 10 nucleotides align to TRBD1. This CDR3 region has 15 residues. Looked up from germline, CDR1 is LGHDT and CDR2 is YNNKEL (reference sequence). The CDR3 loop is CAGSLGDRGSYEQYF. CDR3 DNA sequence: TGTGCCGGCAGCCTCGGGGACAGGGGCTCCTACGAGCAGTACTTC.

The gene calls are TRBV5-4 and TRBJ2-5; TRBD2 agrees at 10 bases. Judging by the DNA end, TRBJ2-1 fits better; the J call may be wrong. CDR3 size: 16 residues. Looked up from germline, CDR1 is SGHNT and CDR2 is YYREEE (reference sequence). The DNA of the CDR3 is TGTGCCAGCAGCTTGGCCAGGCTAGCGGGAGTTTATGAGCAGTTCTTC. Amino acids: CASSLARLAGVYEQFF.

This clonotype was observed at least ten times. The CDR3 bases are TGCGCCAGCAGCTTGGAAGGGACAGGTCCTGAAAAACTGTTTTTT. The encoded protein is CASSLEGTGPEKLFF. This chain links TRBV5-1 with TRBJ1-4; 8 bases are shared with TRBD1. This CDR3 region has 15 residues. V was pared by 0 bases and J by 7 bases, with 5 bases of the junction left unmatched. In germline, CDR1 is SGHRS, CDR2 YFSETQ.

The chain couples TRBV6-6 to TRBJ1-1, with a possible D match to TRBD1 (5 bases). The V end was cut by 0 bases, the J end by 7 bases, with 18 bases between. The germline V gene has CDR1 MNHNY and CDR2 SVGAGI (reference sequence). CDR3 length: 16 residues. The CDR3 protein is CASSYSNPGPRIEAFF. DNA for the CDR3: TGTGCCAGCAGTTACTCGAACCCGGGACCCCGAATTGAAGCTTTCTTT.

CDR3 sequence reads: CASSEGSGVYTQYF. CDR3 DNA: TGCGCCAGCAGTGAGGGCAGCGGGGTTTATACGCAGTATTTT. The chain combines TRBV10-2 with TRBJ2-3, with 7 bases lining up with TRBD2. V gave up 2 bases and J gave up 7 bases; unmatched junction bases: 6. CDR3 length equals 14 residues. CDR1 and CDR2 (germline): WSHSY, SAAADI.

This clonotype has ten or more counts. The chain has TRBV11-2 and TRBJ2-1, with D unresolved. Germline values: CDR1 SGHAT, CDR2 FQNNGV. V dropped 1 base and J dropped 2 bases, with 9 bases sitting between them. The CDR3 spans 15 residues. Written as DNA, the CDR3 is TGTGCCAGCAGCTTAGGATCCGGGCCCTACAATGAGCAGTTCTTC. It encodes CASSLGSGPYNEQFF.

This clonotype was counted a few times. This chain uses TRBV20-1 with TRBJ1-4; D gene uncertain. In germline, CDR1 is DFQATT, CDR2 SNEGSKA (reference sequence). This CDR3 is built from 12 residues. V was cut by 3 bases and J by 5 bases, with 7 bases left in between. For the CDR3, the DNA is TGCAGTGCTAGTGGTCAAAATGAAAAACTGTTTTTT. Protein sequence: CSASGQNEKLFF.

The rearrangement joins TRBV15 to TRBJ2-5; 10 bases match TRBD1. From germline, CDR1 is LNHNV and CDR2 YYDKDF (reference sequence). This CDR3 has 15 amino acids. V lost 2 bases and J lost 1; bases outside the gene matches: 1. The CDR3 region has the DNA TGTGCCACCAGCAGACGGACAGGGGGCCAAGAGACCCAGTACTTC. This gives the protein CATSRRTGGQETQYF.

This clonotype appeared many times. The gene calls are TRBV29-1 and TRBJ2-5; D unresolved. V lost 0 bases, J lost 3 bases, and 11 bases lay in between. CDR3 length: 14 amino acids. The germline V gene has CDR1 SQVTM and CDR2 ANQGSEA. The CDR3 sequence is CSVEDRRLEETQYF. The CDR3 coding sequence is TGCAGCGTTGAAGATCGGCGACTTGAAGAGACCCAGTACTTC. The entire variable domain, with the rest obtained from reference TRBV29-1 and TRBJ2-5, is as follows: SAVISQKPSRDICQRGTSLTIQCQVDSQVTMMFWYRQQPGQSLTLIATANQGSEATYESGFVIDKFPISRPNLTFSTLTVSNMSPEDSSIYLCSVEDRRLEETQYFGPGTRLLVL.

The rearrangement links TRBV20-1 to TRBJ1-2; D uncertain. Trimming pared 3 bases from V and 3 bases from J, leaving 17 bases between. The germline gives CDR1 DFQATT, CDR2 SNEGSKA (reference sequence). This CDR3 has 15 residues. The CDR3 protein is CSASYGSRFYYGYTF. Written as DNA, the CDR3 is TGCAGTGCTAGCTACGGCTCCCGTTTCTACTATGGCTACACCTTC.

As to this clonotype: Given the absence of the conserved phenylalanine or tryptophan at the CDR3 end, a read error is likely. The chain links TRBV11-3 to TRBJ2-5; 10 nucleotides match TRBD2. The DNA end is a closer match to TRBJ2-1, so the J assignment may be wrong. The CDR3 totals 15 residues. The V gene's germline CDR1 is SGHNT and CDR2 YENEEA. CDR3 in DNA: TGTGCCGGCAGCCTACGGACTAGCGGACACAATGAGCAGTTCTAC. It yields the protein CAGSLRTSGHNEQFY.

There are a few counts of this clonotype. The CDR3 is CASSILATDTQYF. CDR3 nucleotides: TGTGCCAGTAGTATCCTAGCGACAGATACGCAGTATTTT. J is TRBJ2-3 and V is TRBV19; possibly TRBD2 for D (6 bases). Trimming removed 3 bases at V and 3 bases at J, with 7 bases between. The CDR3 spans 13 residues. In germline, CDR1 is LNHDA, CDR2 SQIVND (reference sequence).

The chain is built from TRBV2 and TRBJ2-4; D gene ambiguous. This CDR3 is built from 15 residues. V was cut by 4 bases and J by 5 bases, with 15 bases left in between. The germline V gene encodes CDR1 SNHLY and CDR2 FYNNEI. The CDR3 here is CASSVLPRKENIQYF. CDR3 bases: TGTGCCAGCAGTGTCCTACCCAGGAAGGAAAACATTCAGTACTTC.

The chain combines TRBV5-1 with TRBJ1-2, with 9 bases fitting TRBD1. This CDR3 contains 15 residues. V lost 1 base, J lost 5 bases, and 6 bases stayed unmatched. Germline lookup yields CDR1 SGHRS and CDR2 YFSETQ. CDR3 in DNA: TGCGCCAGCAGCTTGCGGACAGGGGATGCGTATGGCTACACCTTC. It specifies CASSLRTGDAYGYTF.

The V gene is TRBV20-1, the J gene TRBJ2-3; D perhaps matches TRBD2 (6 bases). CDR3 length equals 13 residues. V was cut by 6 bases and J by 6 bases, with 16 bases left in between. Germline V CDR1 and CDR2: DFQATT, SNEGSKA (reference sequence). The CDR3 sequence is CSAAAGGWDTQYF. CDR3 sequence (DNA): TGCAGTGCCGCCGCCGGGGGTTGGGATACGCAGTATTTT.

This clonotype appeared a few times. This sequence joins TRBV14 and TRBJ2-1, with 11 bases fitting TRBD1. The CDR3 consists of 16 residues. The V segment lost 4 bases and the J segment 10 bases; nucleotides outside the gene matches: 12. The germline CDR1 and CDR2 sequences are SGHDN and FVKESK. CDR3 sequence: CASSLHGTGGLEEQFF. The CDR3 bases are TGTGCCAGCAGCCTACATGGGACAGGGGGTCTTGAAGAGCAGTTCTTC.

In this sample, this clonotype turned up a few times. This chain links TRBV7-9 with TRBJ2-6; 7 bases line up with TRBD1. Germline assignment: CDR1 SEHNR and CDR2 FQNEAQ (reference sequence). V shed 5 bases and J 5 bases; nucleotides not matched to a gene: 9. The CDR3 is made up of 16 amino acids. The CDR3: CASSDTGAKRANVLTF. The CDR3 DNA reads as TGTGCCAGCAGCGACACAGGGGCCAAGAGGGCCAACGTCCTGACTTTC.

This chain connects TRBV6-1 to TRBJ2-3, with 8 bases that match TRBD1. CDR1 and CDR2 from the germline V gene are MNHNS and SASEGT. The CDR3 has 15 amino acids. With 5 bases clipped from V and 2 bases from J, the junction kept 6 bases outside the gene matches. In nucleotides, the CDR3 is TGTGCCAGCAGTCTCCAGGGGGCCCACACAGATACGCAGTATTTT. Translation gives CASSLQGAHTDTQYF.

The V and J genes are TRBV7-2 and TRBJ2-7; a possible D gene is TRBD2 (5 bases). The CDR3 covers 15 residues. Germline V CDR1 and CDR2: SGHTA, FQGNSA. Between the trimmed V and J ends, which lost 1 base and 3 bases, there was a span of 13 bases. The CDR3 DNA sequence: TGTGCCAGCAGCTTAGAATCCGGGGATCTCTACGAGCAGTACTTC. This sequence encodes CASSLESGDLYEQYF.

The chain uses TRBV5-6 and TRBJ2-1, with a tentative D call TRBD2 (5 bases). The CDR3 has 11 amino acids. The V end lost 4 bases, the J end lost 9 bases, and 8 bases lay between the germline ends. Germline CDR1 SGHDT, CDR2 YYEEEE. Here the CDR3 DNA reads TGTGCCAGCAGCCGGGCGGGTGAGCAGTTCTTC. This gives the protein CASSRAGEQFF. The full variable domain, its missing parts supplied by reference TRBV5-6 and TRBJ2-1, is DAGVTQSPTHLIKTRGQQVTLRCSPKSGHDTVSWYQQALGQGPQFIFQYYEEEERQRGNFPDRFSGHQFPNYSSELNVNALLLGDSALYLCASSRAGEQFFGPGTRLTVL.

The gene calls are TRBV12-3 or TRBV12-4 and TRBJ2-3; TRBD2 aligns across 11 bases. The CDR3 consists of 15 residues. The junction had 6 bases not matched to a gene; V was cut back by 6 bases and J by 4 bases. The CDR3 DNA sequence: TGTGCCAGCAGGCTAGCGGGGGGATTTGCAGATACGCAGTATTTT. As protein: CASRLAGGFADTQYF.

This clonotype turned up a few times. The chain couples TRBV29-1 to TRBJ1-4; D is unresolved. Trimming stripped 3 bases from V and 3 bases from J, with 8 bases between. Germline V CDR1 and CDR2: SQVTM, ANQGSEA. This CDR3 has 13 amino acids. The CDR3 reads CSVEVGANEKLFF. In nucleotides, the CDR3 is TGCAGCGTTGAGGTTGGTGCTAATGAAAAACTGTTTTTT.

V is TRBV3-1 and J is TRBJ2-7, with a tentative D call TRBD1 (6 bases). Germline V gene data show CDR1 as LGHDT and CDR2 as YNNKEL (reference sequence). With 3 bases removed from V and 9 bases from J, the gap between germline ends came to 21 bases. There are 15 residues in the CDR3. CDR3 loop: CASSHGETGRDGQYF. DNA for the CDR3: TGTGCCAGCAGCCATGGAGAGACAGGCCGAGATGGGCAGTACTTC.